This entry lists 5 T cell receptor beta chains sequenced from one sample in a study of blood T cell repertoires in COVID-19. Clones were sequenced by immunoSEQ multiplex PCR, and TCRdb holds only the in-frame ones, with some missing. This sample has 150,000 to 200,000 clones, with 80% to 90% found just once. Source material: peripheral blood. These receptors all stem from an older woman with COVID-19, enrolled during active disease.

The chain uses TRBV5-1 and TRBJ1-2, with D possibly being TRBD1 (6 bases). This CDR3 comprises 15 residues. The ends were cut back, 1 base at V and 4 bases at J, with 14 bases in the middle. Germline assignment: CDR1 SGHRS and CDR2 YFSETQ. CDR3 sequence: CASSLSQGRLYGYTF. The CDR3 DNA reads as TGCGCCAGCAGCTTGTCACAGGGAAGACTCTATGGCTACACCTTC. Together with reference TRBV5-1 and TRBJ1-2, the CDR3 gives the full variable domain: KAGVTQTPRYLIKTRGQQVTLSCSPISGHRSVSWYQQTPGQGLQFLFEYFSETQRNKGNFPGRFSGRQFSNSRSEMNVSTLELGDSALYLCASSLSQGRLYGYTFGSGTRLTVV.

CDR3 sequence: CASITGPNQPQHF. Here the CDR3 DNA reads TGTGCCAGTATTACAGGACCCAATCAGCCCCAGCATTTT. This sequence joins TRBV19 and TRBJ1-5, with D possibly matching TRBD1 (5 bases). Trimming removed 7 bases from V and 3 bases from J, with 10 bases in between. The germline CDR1 and CDR2 sequences are LNHDA and SQIVND (reference sequence). The CDR3 totals 13 residues.

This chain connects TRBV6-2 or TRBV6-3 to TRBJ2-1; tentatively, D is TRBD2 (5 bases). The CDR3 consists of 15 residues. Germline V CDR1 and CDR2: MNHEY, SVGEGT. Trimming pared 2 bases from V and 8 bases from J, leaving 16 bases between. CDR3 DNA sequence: TGTGCCAGCAGTTACCGGGGAGAGGCGGTAGATGAGCAGTTCTTC. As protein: CASSYRGEAVDEQFF.

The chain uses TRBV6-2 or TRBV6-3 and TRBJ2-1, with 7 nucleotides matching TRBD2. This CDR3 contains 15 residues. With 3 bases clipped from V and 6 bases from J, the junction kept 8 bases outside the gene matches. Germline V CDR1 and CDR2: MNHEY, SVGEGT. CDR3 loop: CASSYSGGSGNEQFF. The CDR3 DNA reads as TGTGCCAGCAGTTATAGTGGCGGGAGCGGCAATGAGCAGTTCTTC.

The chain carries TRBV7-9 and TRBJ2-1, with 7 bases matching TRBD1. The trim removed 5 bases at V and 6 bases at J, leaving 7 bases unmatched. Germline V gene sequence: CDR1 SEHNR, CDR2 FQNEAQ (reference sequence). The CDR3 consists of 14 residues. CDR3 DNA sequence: TGTGCCAGCAGCCTCGGGACAGAAACCAATGAGCAGTTCTTC. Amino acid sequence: CASSLGTETNEQFF.